This T cell receptor (beta chain) was sequenced during a study of T cells in Graves' hyperthyroidism and ophthalmopathy. Study observations and caveats: Expanded thyroid clonotypes (above 0.001) were mostly also found in blood.

About this clonotype: Its antigen is unknown.

Clinical Activity Scores of at least 3, NOSPECS grades of at least 4 and durations under 3 months characterized ophthalmopathy patients. Fresh 10 ml peripheral blood yielded PBMCs. Trimming stripped 3 bases from V and 1 base from J, with 12 bases between. This CDR3 has 14 residues. Germline loops: CDR1 DFQATT, CDR2 SNEGSKA (reference sequence). TCR beta CDR3 region amplification was performed from RNA transcripts. HTBI primers were employed in a first-round RT-PCR of the TCR CDR3. One entry per CDR3 protein, called by TCRdb with MiXCR from the multiplex PCR reads. Found here are over 300,000 distinct CDR3 sequences, roughly an eighth of them singletons; the top ten hold 30% to 35%.

The receptor comes from a woman aged 40 to 50 with Graves' ophthalmopathy. Source material: blood. This chain links TRBV20-1 with TRBJ2-5; D is uncertain. The CDR3 nucleotides are TGCAGTGCTAGGGCTAGGGTGGGCCAAGAGACCCAGTACTTC. Protein sequence: CSARARVGQETQYF.